Shown below are 26 T cell receptor beta chains from a single sample sequenced in a study of shared clonotypes between healthy human individuals. Terminally differentiated effector memory CD45RA+ cells were excluded from the naive CD8 cells, which were CD45RO-negative and positively selected for CCR7. Only in-frame clones appear in the TCRdb table, and some are missing; sequencing was by immunoSEQ multiplex PCR. The sample has around 600,000 clones, approximately 96% seen once. Sequencing was done on a sample of naive CD8+ T cells sorted from blood. Every receptor here comes from a young woman in good health.

The chain uses TRBV19 and TRBJ1-1, with D possibly TRBD1 on 5 matching bases. The CDR3 contains 15 residues. CDR1 and CDR2 (germline): LNHDA, SQIVND (reference sequence). The V gene lost 5 bases and the J gene lost 1 base, with 14 bases spanning the gap. CDR3 loop: CASSAEGRRNTEAFF. The CDR3 nucleotides read TGTGCCAGTAGTGCAGAGGGACGGCGGAACACTGAAGCTTTCTTT.

The chain links TRBV29-1 to TRBJ2-3, with D perhaps assigned TRBD1 or TRBD2 (5 bases each). The CDR3 contains 14 residues. Germline CDR1 and CDR2: SQVTM and ANQGSEA. Deletions cut 3 bases from V and 1 base from J, with 11 bases between. Written as DNA, the CDR3 is TGCAGCGTTGATCCGCAGGGAGGCACAGATACGCAGTATTTT. It specifies CSVDPQGGTDTQYF.

The chain links TRBV5-1 to TRBJ2-1; 9 bases are shared with TRBD2. This CDR3 region has 15 residues. In germline, CDR1 is SGHRS, CDR2 YFSETQ. Trimming removed 3 bases from V and 4 bases from J; junction bases left unmatched: 5. CDR3 nucleotides: TGCGCCAGCAGCTCACTAGCGGGCCCATACAATGAGCAGTTCTTC. This translates into CASSSLAGPYNEQFF.

The chain couples TRBV27 to TRBJ2-7, with D possibly TRBD2 on 6 matching bases. Germline V gene data show CDR1 as MNHEY and CDR2 as SMNVEV (reference sequence). V lost 8 bases, J lost 0 bases, and 17 bases lay in between. This CDR3 region has 15 residues. Here the CDR3 DNA reads TGTGCCAGCGGACGGACTACTGTTAGCTCCTACGAGCAGTACTTC. Amino acids: CASGRTTVSSYEQYF.

CDR3 sequence: CASSNCGYTF. The CDR3 nucleotides are TGTGCCAGCAGCAACTGTGGCTACACCTTC. J is TRBJ1-2 and V is TRBV21-1. TRBV21-1 counts as a pseudogene. This CDR3 spans 10 amino acids.

CDR3 DNA: TGCGCCAGCAGCCCCTGGACTAGCGCGACCTACAATGAGCAGTTCTTC. This codes for CASSPWTSATYNEQFF. The chain links TRBV5-1 to TRBJ2-1, with 9 bases lining up with TRBD2. From germline, CDR1 is SGHRS and CDR2 YFSETQ. Unmatched junction bases numbered 7, after V lost 4 bases and J lost 2 bases. This CDR3 has 16 amino acids.

This rearrangement joins TRBV5-4 to TRBJ1-2, with 7 positions matching TRBD1. The germline V gene has CDR1 SGHNT and CDR2 YYREEE (reference sequence). The CDR3 covers 14 residues. Trimming cost V 3 bases and J 6 bases; bases outside gene matches: 8. Here the CDR3 reads CASSSRIGGDGYTF. DNA of the CDR3: TGTGCCAGCAGCTCGAGGATAGGGGGCGATGGCTACACCTTC.

CDR3 sequence reads: CASSYAAGIGLYGYTF. The CDR3 bases are TGTGCCAGCAGTTACGCAGCTGGGATCGGACTCTATGGCTACACCTTC. The chain links TRBV6-5 to TRBJ1-2; D gene uncertain. Germline assignment: CDR1 MNHEY and CDR2 SVGAGI. The ends were cut back, 2 bases at V and 4 bases at J, with 17 bases in the middle. The CDR3 totals 16 residues.

The chain couples TRBV6-5 to TRBJ1-2; D uncertain. This CDR3 contains 14 residues. Germline V CDR1 and CDR2: MNHEY, SVGAGI. V was pared by 7 bases and J by 6 bases, with 18 bases between. CDR3: CASTPGGSFHGYTF. CDR3 sequence (DNA): TGTGCCAGCACCCCCGGAGGGTCGTTCCATGGCTACACCTTC.

The table lists this clone with a count of one. The V gene is TRBV29-1, the J gene TRBJ2-3; weak D call: TRBD2 (6 bases). Germline V gene data show CDR1 as SQVTM and CDR2 as ANQGSEA. V was clipped by 3 bases and J by 6 bases, with 13 bases between them. The CDR3 consists of 13 residues. The CDR3 sequence is CSVESGDADTQYF. In nucleotides, the CDR3 is TGCAGCGTTGAGTCGGGAGATGCTGATACGCAGTATTTT.

This rearrangement joins TRBV6-1 to TRBJ1-1; possibly TRBD1 for D (5 bases). The CDR3 length is 14 residues. Germline CDR1 MNHNS, CDR2 SASEGT. Trimming removed 1 base from V and 8 bases from J, with 14 bases in between. DNA for the CDR3: TGTGCCAGCAGTGAAGGGCTATCGCAGGGAGAAGCTTTCTTT. Residues: CASSEGLSQGEAFF.

The chain combines TRBV28 with TRBJ1-5, with 8 nucleotides matching TRBD1. The CDR3 has 13 residues. The V gene end was trimmed by 6 bases and the J gene end by 7 bases; junction bases not matched to a gene: 5. Germline V CDR1 and CDR2: MDHEN, SYDVKM. The CDR3 is CASRQGVYQPQHF. CDR3 coding DNA: TGTGCCAGCAGACAGGGGGTTTACCAGCCCCAGCATTTT. The full variable domain, rest sourced from reference TRBV28 and TRBJ1-5, is DVKVTQSSRYLVKRTGEKVFLECVQDMDHENMFWYRQDPGLGLRLIYFSYDVKMKEKGDIPEGYSVSREKKERFSLILESASTNQTSMYLCASRQGVYQPQHFGDGTRLSIL.

The chain combines TRBV2 with TRBJ1-5; D is unresolved. The CDR3 has 16 amino acids. Germline V lookup: CDR1 SNHLY, CDR2 FYNNEI. V lost 4 bases and J 5 bases, leaving 18 bases between the germline ends. CDR3 loop: CASSGPGRGIDQPQHF. DNA of the CDR3: TGTGCCAGCAGTGGTCCAGGTCGAGGGATTGATCAGCCCCAGCATTTT.

The rearrangement joins TRBV23-1 to TRBJ2-7, with 11 bases matching TRBD1. TRBV23-1 is treated as an ORF (open reading frame) with a function not yet certain. The V segment lost 0 bases and the J segment 0 bases; nucleotides outside the gene matches: 4. The CDR3 extends over 17 amino acids. CDR3 coding DNA: TGCGCCAGCAGTCAATCAACCGGGACAGGGGGCTCCTACGAGCAGTACTTC. Its translation: CASSQSTGTGGSYEQYF.

J is TRBJ2-1 and V is TRBV6-1; no reliable D call. Trimming took off 4 bases at V and 8 bases at J, with 9 bases between the two ends. This CDR3 region has 12 residues. Germline V lookup: CDR1 MNHNS, CDR2 SASEGT. CDR3 bases: TGTGCCAGCAGTGTGGCAAGCGATGAGCAGTTCTTC. It is translated as CASSVASDEQFF.

The chain couples TRBV28 to TRBJ2-2, with 7 bases fitting TRBD1. Germline V gene data show CDR1 as MDHEN and CDR2 as SYDVKM. The length of the CDR3 is 17 residues. The junction had 9 bases not matched to a gene; V was cut back by 5 bases and J by 0 bases. The CDR3 loop reads CASSGHRGSTNTGELFF. In DNA, the CDR3 is TGTGCCAGCAGTGGTCACAGGGGTTCAACGAACACCGGGGAGCTGTTTTTT.

The DNA for the CDR3 is TGTGCCAGCAGGCAGATTGGACAGGGCTTTTCAGAGCAGTACTTC. Translating gives CASRQIGQGFSEQYF. This chain uses TRBV13 with TRBJ2-7; 8 bases match TRBD1. From germline, CDR1 is PRHDT and CDR2 FYEKMQ (reference sequence). V lost 6 bases, J lost 7 bases, and 14 bases stayed unmatched. The CDR3 covers 15 residues.

This clone was picked up a small number of times. The CDR3 here is CASSWIKKAEQYF. Written as DNA, the CDR3 is TGTGCCAGCAGTTGGATTAAAAAGGCCGAGCAGTACTTC. The chain recombines TRBV28 with TRBJ2-7, with no clear D. This CDR3 has 13 amino acids. CDR1 is MDHEN, CDR2 SYDVKM, per germline. Trimming took off 4 bases at V and 6 bases at J, with 13 bases between the two ends.

The chain recombines TRBV28 with TRBJ2-5; D possibly corresponds to TRBD2 (7 bases). Looked up from germline, CDR1 is MDHEN and CDR2 is SYDVKM. The CDR3 has 14 amino acids. The germline V and J ends were trimmed by 7 bases and 9 bases, with 21 bases remaining between them. The CDR3: CASNFLGGATSQYF. The CDR3 nucleotides are TGTGCCAGCAACTTCCTAGGGGGGGCAACCTCCCAGTACTTC.

This sequence joins TRBV28 and TRBJ1-5; 8 positions agree with TRBD1. Germline V gene lookup returns CDR1 MDHEN and CDR2 SYDVKM. After removal of 9 bases from V and 8 bases from J, the junction contained 9 bases not matched to a gene. The CDR3 extends over 13 amino acids. Written as DNA, the CDR3 is TGTGCCAGTTCGGGCCTGACAGGGGAGCCCCAGCATTTT. Translation: CASSGLTGEPQHF.

Here the CDR3 reads CASSSHRVVSPETQYF. CDR3 in DNA: TGTGCCAGCAGCTCCCACAGGGTTGTATCACCAGAGACCCAGTACTTC. The V call is TRBV6-6, the J call TRBJ2-5; TRBD1 is a possible D gene (6 bases). V lost 6 bases and J lost 4, with 21 bases in between. Germline V lookup: CDR1 MNHNY, CDR2 SVGAGI (reference sequence). This CDR3 has 16 residues.

The V call is TRBV7-8, the J call TRBJ2-7, with a weak D call TRBD2 (6 bases). The ends were cut back, 4 bases at V and 5 bases at J, with 18 bases in the middle. The CDR3 runs to 15 residues. Germline-derived CDR1 and CDR2 are SGHVS and FQNEAQ. As DNA, the CDR3 is TGTGCCAGCAGCTATCACCTGGAGGGGCCCAACGAGCAGTACTTC. It translates to CASSYHLEGPNEQYF. Full variable domain (outside the CDR3, taken from reference TRBV7-8 and TRBJ2-7): GAGVSQSPRYKVAKRGQDVALRCDPISGHVSLFWYQQALGQGPEFLTYFQNEAQLDKSGLPSDRFFAERPEGSVSTLKIQRTQQEDSAVYLCASSYHLEGPNEQYFGPGTRLTVT.

This sequence joins TRBV30 and TRBJ2-3; 7 nucleotides agree with TRBD1. The trim removed 2 bases at V and 1 base at J, leaving 3 bases unmatched. Germline-derived CDR1 and CDR2 are GTSNPN and SVGIG (reference sequence). The CDR3 is 14 amino acids. The CDR3, as DNA: TGTGCCTGGAGTACCGGACAGGGCACAGATACGCAGTATTTT. Amino acids: CAWSTGQGTDTQYF.

The CDR3 region is CASSLGRTQYF. In DNA form, the CDR3 reads TGTGCCAGCAGTTTGGGGCGGACGCAGTATTTT. The chain has TRBV28 and TRBJ2-3, with a tentative D call TRBD1 (5 bases). Germline-derived CDR1 and CDR2 are MDHEN and SYDVKM. CDR3 length equals 11 residues. The V end was cut by 3 bases, the J end by 9 bases, with 7 bases between.

This sequence joins TRBV7-3 and TRBJ2-6; D gene uncertain. This CDR3 region has 15 residues. Trimming cost V 1 base and J 0 bases, with 4 bases left between them. Germline CDR1 is SGHTA and CDR2 is FQGTGA. The DNA for the CDR3 is TGTGCCAGCAGCTTAAGCGCCTCTGGGGCCAACGTCCTGACTTTC. Translation: CASSLSASGANVLTF.

The V gene is TRBV19, the J gene TRBJ1-2; tentative D call: TRBD1 (6 bases). The CDR3 extends over 14 amino acids. V was shortened by 3 bases and J by 3 bases, with 11 bases between the two germline ends. Germline V gives CDR1 LNHDA, CDR2 SQIVND (reference sequence). The CDR3 DNA sequence: TGTGCCAGTAGTATGGCAGGGGCGGACTATGGCTACACCTTC. Translating gives CASSMAGADYGYTF. Looking up the rest from reference TRBV19 and TRBJ1-2 gives the full variable domain: DGGITQSPKYLFRKEGQNVTLSCEQNLNHDAMYWYRQDPGQGLRLIYYSQIVNDFQKGDIAEGYSVSREKKESFPLTVTSAQKNPTAFYLCASSMAGADYGYTFGSGTRLTVV.